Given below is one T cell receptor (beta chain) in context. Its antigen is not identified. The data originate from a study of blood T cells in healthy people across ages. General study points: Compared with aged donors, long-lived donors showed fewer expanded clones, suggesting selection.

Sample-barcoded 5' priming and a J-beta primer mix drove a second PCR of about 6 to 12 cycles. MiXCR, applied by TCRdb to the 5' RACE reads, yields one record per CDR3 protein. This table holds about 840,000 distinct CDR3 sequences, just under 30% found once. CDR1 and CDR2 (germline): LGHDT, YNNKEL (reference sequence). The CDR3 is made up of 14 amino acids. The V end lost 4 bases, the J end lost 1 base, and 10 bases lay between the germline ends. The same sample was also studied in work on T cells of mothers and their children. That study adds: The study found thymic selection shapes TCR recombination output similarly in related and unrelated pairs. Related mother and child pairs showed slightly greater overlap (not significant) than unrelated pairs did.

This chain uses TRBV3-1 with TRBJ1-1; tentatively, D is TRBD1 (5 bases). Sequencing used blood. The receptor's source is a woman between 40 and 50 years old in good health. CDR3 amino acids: CASSRAQGNTEAFF. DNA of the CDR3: TGTGCCAGCAGCCGAGCCCAGGGGAACACTGAAGCTTTCTTT.